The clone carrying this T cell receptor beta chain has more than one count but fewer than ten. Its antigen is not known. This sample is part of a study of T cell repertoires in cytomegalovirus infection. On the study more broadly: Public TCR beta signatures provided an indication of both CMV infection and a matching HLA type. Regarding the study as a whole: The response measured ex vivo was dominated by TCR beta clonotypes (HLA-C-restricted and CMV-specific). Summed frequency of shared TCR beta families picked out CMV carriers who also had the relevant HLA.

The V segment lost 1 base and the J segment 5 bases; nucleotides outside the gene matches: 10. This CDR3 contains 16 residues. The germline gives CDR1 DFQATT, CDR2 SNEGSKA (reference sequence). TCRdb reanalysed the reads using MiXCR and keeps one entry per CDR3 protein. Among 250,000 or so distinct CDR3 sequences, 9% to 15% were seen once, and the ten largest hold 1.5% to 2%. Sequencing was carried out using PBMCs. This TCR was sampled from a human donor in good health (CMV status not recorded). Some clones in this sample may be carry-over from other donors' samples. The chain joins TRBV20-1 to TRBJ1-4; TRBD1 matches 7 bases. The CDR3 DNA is TGCAGTGCTAGAGGCTCAACCGGGACAGTGAATGAAAAACTGTTTTTT. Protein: CSARGSTGTVNEKLFF.